This passage covers 20 T cell receptor beta chains from one sample sequenced in a study of blood T cell repertoires in COVID-19. Here immunoSEQ multiplex PCR was the method, and the copy in TCRdb shows in-frame clones only, minus some. The top ten clones hold over 0.95% of a sample with tens of thousands of clones, about nine tenths of them seen once. The source material was peripheral blood. These receptors originate from a man aged 60 to 75 with acute or convalescent COVID-19.

The J gene is TRBJ1-1, the V gene TRBV3-1 (or the pseudogene TRBV3-2), with a possible D match to TRBD1 (6 bases). Germline values: CDR1 LGHDT, CDR2 YNNKEL (reference sequence). The CDR3 extends over 16 amino acids. V was pared by 4 bases and J by 3 bases, with 18 bases between. Written as DNA, the CDR3 is TGTGCCAGCAGCCCGAAACGGGGGGGCCCGTACACTGAAGCTTTCTTT. Residues: CASSPKRGGPYTEAFF.

The rearrangement joins TRBV12-5 to TRBJ1-4; D possibly corresponds to TRBD1 (6 bases). Germline CDR1 is LGHNT and CDR2 is FRNRAP. The CDR3 has 16 amino acids. The ends were cut back, 5 bases at V and 0 bases at J, with 13 bases in the middle. CDR3 in DNA: TGTGCTAGTGGTAAGACAGGTTCCGCAACTAATGAAAAACTGTTTTTT. It translates to CASGKTGSATNEKLFF.

This clone occurred once. The CDR3 nucleotides read TGTGCCAGCTCCGGGACTAGCGGCCCCAATGAGCAGTTCTTC. Its protein is CASSGTSGPNEQFF. The chain recombines TRBV25-1 with TRBJ2-1; 11 nucleotides align to TRBD2. The CDR3 is 14 residues long. V lost 8 bases and J lost 6; bases outside the gene matches: 6. The V gene's germline CDR1 is MGHDK and CDR2 SYGVNS.

The V call is TRBV7-2, the J call TRBJ2-1; 9 bases line up with TRBD2. V shed 1 base and J 4 bases; nucleotides not matched to a gene: 2. Germline values: CDR1 SGHTA, CDR2 FQGNSA. The CDR3 totals 15 residues. Written as DNA, the CDR3 is TGTGCCAGCAGCTTAGGTAGCGGGGGTTACAATGAGCAGTTCTTC. This gives the protein CASSLGSGGYNEQFF.

This chain joins TRBV4-1 and TRBJ1-1, with D perhaps TRBD1 (6 bases). The CDR3 runs 17 residues. Germline-derived CDR1 and CDR2 are MGHRA and YSYEKL. The V end lost 3 bases, the J end lost 1 base, and 18 bases lay between the germline ends. The CDR3 loop reads CASSQGGQVVWNTEAFF. The DNA for the CDR3 is TGCGCCAGCAGCCAGGGGGGGCAGGTGGTCTGGAACACTGAAGCTTTCTTT.

This chain links TRBV6-6 with TRBJ1-5, with a tentative D call TRBD1 (5 bases). This CDR3 spans 13 amino acids. Between the trimmed V and J ends, which lost 6 bases and 4 bases, there was a span of 10 bases. The V gene's germline CDR1 is MNHNY and CDR2 SVGAGI (reference sequence). CDR3 amino acids: CASRLQENQPQHF. In nucleotides, the CDR3 is TGTGCCAGCAGATTACAGGAAAATCAGCCCCAGCATTTT.

This sequence joins TRBV6-5 and TRBJ1-1; 7 bases line up with TRBD1. J gave up 5 bases and V 8 bases, and 11 bases lay outside the gene matches. Germline V gives CDR1 MNHEY, CDR2 SVGAGI. CDR3 length: 14 amino acids. The CDR3 protein is CASGRGRGDTEAFF. The DNA for the CDR3 is TGTGCCAGCGGAAGGGGGCGTGGGGATACTGAAGCTTTCTTT.

V is TRBV4-2 and J is TRBJ1-2, with TRBD1 matching 7 bases. This CDR3 comprises 15 residues. V lost 5 bases and J lost 1; bases outside the gene matches: 7. Per germline, CDR1 LGHNA and CDR2 YNFKEQ. The CDR3 here is CASSYGQEVNYGYTF. The DNA of the CDR3 is TGTGCCAGCAGCTACGGACAGGAGGTTAACTATGGCTACACCTTC.

This clone was detected only a few times. The chain has TRBV7-2 and TRBJ2-4, with 9 nucleotides matching TRBD1. The CDR3 has 14 amino acids. Germline V gene sequence: CDR1 SGHTA, CDR2 FQGNSA. V trimming: 1 base; J trimming: 7 bases; junction bases outside the gene matches: 2. The CDR3 loop reads CASSLGGTGNIQYF. The CDR3 DNA follows: TGTGCCAGCAGCTTAGGCGGGACAGGGAACATTCAGTACTTC.

This chain links TRBV2 with TRBJ2-2; D might be TRBD1 (7 bases). Deletions cut 4 bases from V and 7 bases from J, with 16 bases between. This CDR3 has 15 residues. Germline V gene lookup returns CDR1 SNHLY and CDR2 FYNNEI. The CDR3 protein is CASSGNRGGGGELFF. The CDR3 coding sequence is TGTGCCAGCAGTGGGAACAGGGGAGGCGGCGGGGAGCTGTTTTTT. Combining the CDR3 with reference TRBV2 and TRBJ2-2 gives the whole variable domain EPEVTQTPSHQVTQMGQEVILRCVPISNHLYFYWYRQILGQKVEFLVSFYNNEISEKSEIFDDQFSVERPDGSNFTLKIRSTKLEDSAMYFCASSGNRGGGGELFFGEGSRLTVL.

The chain uses TRBV15 and TRBJ1-2, with D possibly TRBD1 on 5 matching bases. Per germline, CDR1 LNHNV and CDR2 YYDKDF (reference sequence). The length of the CDR3 is 12 residues. With 5 bases removed from V and 7 bases from J, the gap between germline ends came to 11 bases. CDR3 bases: TGTGCCACCAGCCAGGGAATAGGTGGCTACACCTTC. Protein product: CATSQGIGGYTF.

This rearrangement joins TRBV9 to TRBJ1-2; D not resolved. Trimming removed 0 bases from V and 8 bases from J, with 11 bases in between. This CDR3 comprises 13 residues. Germline assignment: CDR1 SGDLS and CDR2 YYNGEE. This CDR3 reads CASSVEYLRGYTF. CDR3 bases: TGTGCCAGCAGCGTAGAGTATCTTCGGGGCTACACCTTC.

V and J are TRBV3-1 (or the pseudogene TRBV3-2) and TRBJ1-1; D may be TRBD1 (6 bases). Germline lookup yields CDR1 LGHDT and CDR2 YNNKEL (reference sequence). The length of the CDR3 is 14 residues. V lost 4 bases and J lost 8, with 17 bases in between. The CDR3 sequence is CASSPLGGASEAFF. The DNA for the CDR3 is TGTGCCAGCAGCCCCCTCGGGGGGGCATCAGAAGCTTTCTTT.

CDR3 sequence: CATRPGGGETQYF. The CDR3 region has the DNA TGTGCCACGCGGCCGGGGGGCGGTGAGACCCAGTACTTC. The genes are TRBV24-1 and TRBJ2-5; possible D gene TRBD2, 7 bases. In germline, CDR1 is KGHDR, CDR2 SFDVKD. Trimming left V 10 bases short and J 5 bases short, with 16 bases between. The CDR3 consists of 13 residues.

The chain links TRBV18 to TRBJ1-2, with D perhaps TRBD1 (5 bases). Trimming took 2 bases from V and 1 from J, leaving 11 bases between them. The CDR3 length is 15 residues. Germline V gene data show CDR1 as KGHSH and CDR2 as LQKENI. CDR3 residues: CASSPSQGSNYGYTF. CDR3 bases: TGTGCCAGCTCACCAAGTCAGGGCAGTAACTATGGCTACACCTTC.

The chain carries TRBV19 and TRBJ1-5, with D possibly TRBD1 on 6 matching bases. The germline V gene encodes CDR1 LNHDA and CDR2 SQIVND (reference sequence). There are 15 residues in the CDR3. Trimming left V 9 bases short and J 5 bases short, with 20 bases between. CDR3 protein: CASHRGGNGYQPQHF. CDR3 nucleotides: TGTGCCAGCCATAGGGGGGGAAACGGATATCAGCCCCAGCATTTT.

The chain is built from TRBV18 and TRBJ1-2, with 7 nucleotides matching TRBD1. The CDR3 totals 16 residues. CDR1 KGHSH and CDR2 LQKENI come from the germline V gene. V trimming: 4 bases; J trimming: 2 bases; junction bases outside the gene matches: 10. CDR3 nucleotide sequence: TGTGCCAGCTCACAAGTGCCGACAGGGATCAACTATGGCTACACCTTC. Translating gives CASSQVPTGINYGYTF.

The rearrangement uses TRBV6-1 and TRBJ2-6, with a possible D match to TRBD1 (5 bases). This CDR3 is 16 amino acids long. V dropped 4 bases and J dropped 0 bases, with 10 bases sitting between them. Germline CDR1 is MNHNS and CDR2 is SASEGT. The CDR3 sequence: CASSARQYSGANVLTF. CDR3 nucleotide sequence: TGTGCCAGCAGTGCGAGACAGTACTCTGGGGCCAACGTCCTGACTTTC.

V is TRBV2 and J is TRBJ1-2, with 7 bases lining up with TRBD1. With 5 bases clipped from V and 7 bases from J, the junction kept 10 bases outside the gene matches. Germline CDR1 is SNHLY and CDR2 is FYNNEI. This CDR3 contains 14 residues. The CDR3 bases are TGTGCCAGCAGTTCCGAGAGACAGGGTAGTGGCTACACCTTC. Translation: CASSSERQGSGYTF.

The chain carries TRBV6-5 and TRBJ1-2; 7 bases fit TRBD1. CDR1 and CDR2 from the germline V gene are MNHEY and SVGAGI. Trimming at V came to 6 bases and at J to 3 bases, leaving 10 bases not matched to a gene. The CDR3 covers 15 residues. The CDR3 DNA sequence: TGTGCCAGCAGCCTAGACAGGGTAGGGTACTATGGCTACACCTTC. This sequence encodes CASSLDRVGYYGYTF.